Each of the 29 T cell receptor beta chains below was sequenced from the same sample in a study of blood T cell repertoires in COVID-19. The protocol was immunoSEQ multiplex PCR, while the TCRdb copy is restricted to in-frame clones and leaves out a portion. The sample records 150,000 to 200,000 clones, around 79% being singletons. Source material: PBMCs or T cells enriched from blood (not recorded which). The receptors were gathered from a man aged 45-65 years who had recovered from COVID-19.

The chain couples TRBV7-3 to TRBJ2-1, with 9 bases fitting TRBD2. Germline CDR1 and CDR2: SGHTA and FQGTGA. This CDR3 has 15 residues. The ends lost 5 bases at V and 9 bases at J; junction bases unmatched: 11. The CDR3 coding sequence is TGTGCCAGCAGCCCTTCCGTAGCGGGAGTGGGTGAGCAGTTCTTC. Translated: CASSPSVAGVGEQFF.

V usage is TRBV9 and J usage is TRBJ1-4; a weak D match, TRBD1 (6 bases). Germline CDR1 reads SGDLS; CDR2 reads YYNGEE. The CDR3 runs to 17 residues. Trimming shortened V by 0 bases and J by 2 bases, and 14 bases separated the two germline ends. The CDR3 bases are TGTGCCAGCAGCGTAGCCGGGACATTGGCGACTAATGAAAAACTGTTTTTT. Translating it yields CASSVAGTLATNEKLFF.

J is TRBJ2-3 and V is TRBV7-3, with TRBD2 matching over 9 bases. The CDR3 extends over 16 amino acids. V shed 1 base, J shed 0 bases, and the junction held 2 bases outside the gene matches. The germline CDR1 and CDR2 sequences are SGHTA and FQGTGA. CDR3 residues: CASSLMSGRSTDTQYF. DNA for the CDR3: TGTGCCAGCAGCTTAATGAGCGGGAGGAGCACAGATACGCAGTATTTT.

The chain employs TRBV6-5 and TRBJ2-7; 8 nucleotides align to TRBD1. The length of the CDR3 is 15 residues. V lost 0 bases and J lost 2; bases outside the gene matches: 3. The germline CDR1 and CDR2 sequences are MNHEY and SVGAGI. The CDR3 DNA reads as TGTGCCAGCAGTTACTCGACAGGGGACACCTACGAGCAGTACTTC. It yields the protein CASSYSTGDTYEQYF.

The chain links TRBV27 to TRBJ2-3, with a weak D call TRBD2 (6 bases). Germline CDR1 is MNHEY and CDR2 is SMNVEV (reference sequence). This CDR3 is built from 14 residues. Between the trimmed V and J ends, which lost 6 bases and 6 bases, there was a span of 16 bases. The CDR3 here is CASRTSSWEDTQYF. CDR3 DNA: TGTGCCAGCAGAACTAGCAGTTGGGAGGATACGCAGTATTTT.

The CDR3 loop reads CASRLGGSNQPQHF. CDR3 bases: TGTGCCAGCAGACTGGGGGGGTCCAATCAGCCCCAGCATTTT. The chain uses TRBV6-5 and TRBJ1-5, with a tentative D call TRBD1 (5 bases). V shed 6 bases and J shed 3 bases, with 12 bases lying between them. CDR1 and CDR2 (germline): MNHEY, SVGAGI. CDR3 length: 14 residues.

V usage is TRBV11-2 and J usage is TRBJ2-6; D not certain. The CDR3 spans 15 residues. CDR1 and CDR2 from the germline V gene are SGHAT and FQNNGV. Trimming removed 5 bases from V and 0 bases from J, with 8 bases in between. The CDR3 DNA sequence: TGTGCCAGCAGCCCGCAGGCCTCTGGGGCCAACGTCCTGACTTTC. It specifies CASSPQASGANVLTF.

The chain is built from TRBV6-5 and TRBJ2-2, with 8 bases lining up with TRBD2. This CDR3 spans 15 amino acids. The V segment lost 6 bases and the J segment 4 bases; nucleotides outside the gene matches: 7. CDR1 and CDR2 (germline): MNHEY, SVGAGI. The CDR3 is CASSPGGRSTGELFF. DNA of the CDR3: TGTGCCAGCAGCCCGGGGGGGCGTAGCACCGGGGAGCTGTTTTTT.

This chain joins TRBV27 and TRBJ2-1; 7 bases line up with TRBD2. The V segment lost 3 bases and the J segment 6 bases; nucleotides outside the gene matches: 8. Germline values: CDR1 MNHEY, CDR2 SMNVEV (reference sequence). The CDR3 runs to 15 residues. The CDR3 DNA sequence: TGTGCCAGCAGTTTGTCGACTAGCAGGAGCAATGAGCAGTTCTTC. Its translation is CASSLSTSRSNEQFF.

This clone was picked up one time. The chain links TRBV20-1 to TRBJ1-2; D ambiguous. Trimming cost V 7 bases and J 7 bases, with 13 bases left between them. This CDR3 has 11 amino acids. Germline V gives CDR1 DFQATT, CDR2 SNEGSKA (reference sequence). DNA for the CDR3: TGCAGTGTTGGAGGGTTTCCTGGCTACACCTTC. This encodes CSVGGFPGYTF.

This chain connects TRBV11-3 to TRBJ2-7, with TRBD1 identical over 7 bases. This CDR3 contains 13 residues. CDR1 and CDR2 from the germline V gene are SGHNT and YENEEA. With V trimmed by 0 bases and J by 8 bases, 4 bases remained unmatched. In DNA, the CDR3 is TGTGCCAGCAGCTTAGATTGGGACAGCCAGCAGTACTTC. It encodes CASSLDWDSQQYF.

CDR3 sequence (DNA): TGTGCCAGCAGCCCAACGGACAGGGGCGGTGAGCAGTTCTTC. Protein: CASSPTDRGGEQFF. The chain combines TRBV14 with TRBJ2-1, with 9 bases identical to TRBD1. The germline CDR1 and CDR2 sequences are SGHDN and FVKESK. V lost 4 bases to trimming and J lost 9 bases; unmatched junction nucleotides: 7. The CDR3 consists of 14 residues. Drawing the rest from reference TRBV14 and TRBJ2-1, the complete variable domain is EAGVTQFPSHSVIEKGQTVTLRCDPISGHDNLYWYRRVMGKEIKFLLHFVKESKQDESGMPNNRFLAERTGGTYSTLKVQPAELEDSGVYFCASSPTDRGGEQFFGPGTRLTVL.

In nucleotides, the CDR3 is TGTGCCAGCAGCTTAACGTCAGGGCACTATGGCTACACCTTC. It codes for CASSLTSGHYGYTF. The chain links TRBV7-3 to TRBJ1-2; TRBD1 might be the D (5 bases). Trimming took off 0 bases at V and 3 bases at J, with 8 bases between the two ends. The germline CDR1 and CDR2 sequences are SGHTA and FQGTGA. There are 14 residues in the CDR3.

The CDR3 loop is CASSQEQRTGGPFYNEQFF. The DNA of the CDR3 is TGTGCCAGCAGCCAAGAGCAGCGGACAGGGGGCCCTTTTTACAATGAGCAGTTCTTC. The chain uses TRBV14 and TRBJ2-1; TRBD1 matches at 11 bases. The CDR3 is 19 amino acids. V trimming: 0 bases; J trimming: 4 bases; junction bases outside the gene matches: 11. Germline assignment: CDR1 SGHDN and CDR2 FVKESK.

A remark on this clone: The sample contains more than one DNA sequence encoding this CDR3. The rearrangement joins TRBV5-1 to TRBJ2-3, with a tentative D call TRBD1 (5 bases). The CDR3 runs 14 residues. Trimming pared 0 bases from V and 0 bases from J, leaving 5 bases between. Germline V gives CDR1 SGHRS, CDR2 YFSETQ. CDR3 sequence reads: CASSLGQSTDTQYF. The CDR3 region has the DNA TGCGCCAGCAGCTTGGGACAGAGCACAGATACGCAGTATTTT.

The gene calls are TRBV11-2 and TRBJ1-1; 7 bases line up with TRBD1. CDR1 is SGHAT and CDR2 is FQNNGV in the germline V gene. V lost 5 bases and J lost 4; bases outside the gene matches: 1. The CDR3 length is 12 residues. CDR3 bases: TGTGCCAGCAGCCAGGGGGGCACTGAAGCTTTCTTT. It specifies CASSQGGTEAFF. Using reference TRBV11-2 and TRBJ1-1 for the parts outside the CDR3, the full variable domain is EAGVAQSPRYKIIEKRQSVAFWCNPISGHATLYWYQQILGQGPKLLIQFQNNGVVDDSQLPKDRFSAERLKGVDSTLKIQPAKLEDSAVYLCASSQGGTEAFFGQGTRLTVV.

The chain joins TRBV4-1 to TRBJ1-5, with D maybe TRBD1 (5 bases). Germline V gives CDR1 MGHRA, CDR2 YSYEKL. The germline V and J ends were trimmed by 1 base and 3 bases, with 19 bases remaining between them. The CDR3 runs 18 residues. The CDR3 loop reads CASSQVRARGGLNQPQHF. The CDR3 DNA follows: TGCGCCAGCAGCCAAGTCAGGGCCCGGGGGGGACTCAATCAGCCCCAGCATTTT.

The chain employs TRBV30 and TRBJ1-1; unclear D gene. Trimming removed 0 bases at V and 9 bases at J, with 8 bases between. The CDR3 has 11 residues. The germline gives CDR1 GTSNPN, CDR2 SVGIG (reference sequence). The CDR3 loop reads CAWSVLPQAFF. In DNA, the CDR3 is TGTGCCTGGAGTGTACTCCCTCAAGCTTTCTTT.

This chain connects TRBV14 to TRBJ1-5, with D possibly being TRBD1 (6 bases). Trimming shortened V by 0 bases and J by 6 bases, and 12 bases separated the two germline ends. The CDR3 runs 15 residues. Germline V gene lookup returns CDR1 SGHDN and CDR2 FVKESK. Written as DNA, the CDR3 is TGTGCCAGCAGCCAAGATTCTACAGGGCTTCAGCCCCAGCATTTT. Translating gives CASSQDSTGLQPQHF.

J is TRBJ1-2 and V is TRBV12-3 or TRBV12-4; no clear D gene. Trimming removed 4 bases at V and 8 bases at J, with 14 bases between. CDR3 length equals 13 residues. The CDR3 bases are TGTGCCAGCAGTTCGGTCCGGGAGGGCGGCTACACCTTC. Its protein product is CASSSVREGGYTF.

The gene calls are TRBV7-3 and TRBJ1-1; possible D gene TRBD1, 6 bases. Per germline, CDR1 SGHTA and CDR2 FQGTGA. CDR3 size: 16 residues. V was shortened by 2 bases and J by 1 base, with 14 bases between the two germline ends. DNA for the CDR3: TGTGCCAGCAGCTTATCCCCGGGACACTCGAACACTGAAGCTTTCTTT. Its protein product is CASSLSPGHSNTEAFF.

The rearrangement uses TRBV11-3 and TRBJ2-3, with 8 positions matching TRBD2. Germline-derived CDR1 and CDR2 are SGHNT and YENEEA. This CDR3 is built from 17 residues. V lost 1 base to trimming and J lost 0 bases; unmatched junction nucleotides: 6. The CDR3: CASSLGRSGSSTDTQYF. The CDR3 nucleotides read TGTGCCAGCAGCTTAGGAAGGAGCGGGAGTAGCACAGATACGCAGTATTTT.

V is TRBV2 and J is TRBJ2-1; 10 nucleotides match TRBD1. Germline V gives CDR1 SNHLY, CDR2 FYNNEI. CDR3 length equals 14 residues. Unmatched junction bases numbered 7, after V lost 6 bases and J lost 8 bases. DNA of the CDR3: TGTGCCAGCAGCCGGGACAGGGGCAGGCATGAGCAGTTCTTC. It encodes CASSRDRGRHEQFF. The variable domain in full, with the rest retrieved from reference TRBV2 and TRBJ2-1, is EPEVTQTPSHQVTQMGQEVILRCVPISNHLYFYWYRQILGQKVEFLVSFYNNEISEKSEIFDDQFSVERPDGSNFTLKIRSTKLEDSAMYFCASSRDRGRHEQFFGPGTRLTVL.

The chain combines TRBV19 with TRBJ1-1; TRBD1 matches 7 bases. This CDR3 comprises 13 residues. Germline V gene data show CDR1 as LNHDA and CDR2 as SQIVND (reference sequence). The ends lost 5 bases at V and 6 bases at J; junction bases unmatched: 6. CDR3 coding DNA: TGTGCCAGTAGTTTGGACAGGTACGCTGAAGCTTTCTTT. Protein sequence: CASSLDRYAEAFF.

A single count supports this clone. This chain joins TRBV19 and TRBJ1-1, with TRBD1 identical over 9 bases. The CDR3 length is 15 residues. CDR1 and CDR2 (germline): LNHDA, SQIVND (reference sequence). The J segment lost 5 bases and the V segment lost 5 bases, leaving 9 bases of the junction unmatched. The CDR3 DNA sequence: TGTGCCAGTAGTGCCCCGGACAGGGGTCGAACTGAAGCTTTCTTT. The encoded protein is CASSAPDRGRTEAFF. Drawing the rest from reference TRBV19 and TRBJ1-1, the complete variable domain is DGGITQSPKYLFRKEGQNVTLSCEQNLNHDAMYWYRQDPGQGLRLIYYSQIVNDFQKGDIAEGYSVSREKKESFPLTVTSAQKNPTAFYLCASSAPDRGRTEAFFGQGTRLTVV.

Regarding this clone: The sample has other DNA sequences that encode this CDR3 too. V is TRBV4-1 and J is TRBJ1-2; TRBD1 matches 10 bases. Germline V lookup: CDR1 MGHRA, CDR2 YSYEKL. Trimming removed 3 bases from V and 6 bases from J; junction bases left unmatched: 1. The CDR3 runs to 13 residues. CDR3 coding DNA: TGCGCCAGCAGCCAGGGGACAGGGGATGGCTACACCTTC. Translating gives CASSQGTGDGYTF.

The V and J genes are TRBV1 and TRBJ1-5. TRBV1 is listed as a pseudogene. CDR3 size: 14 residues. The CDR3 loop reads CTSSQGRRNQPQHF. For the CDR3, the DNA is TGCACCAGCAGCCAAGGACGGAGAAATCAGCCCCAGCATTTT.

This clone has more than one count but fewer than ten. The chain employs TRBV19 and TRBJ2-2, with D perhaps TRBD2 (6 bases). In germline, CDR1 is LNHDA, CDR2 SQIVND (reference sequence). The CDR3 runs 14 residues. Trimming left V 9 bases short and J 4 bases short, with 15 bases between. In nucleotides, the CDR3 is TGTGCCAGCGCCGGGAGTACCAGCACCGGGGAGCTGTTTTTT. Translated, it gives CASAGSTSTGELFF.

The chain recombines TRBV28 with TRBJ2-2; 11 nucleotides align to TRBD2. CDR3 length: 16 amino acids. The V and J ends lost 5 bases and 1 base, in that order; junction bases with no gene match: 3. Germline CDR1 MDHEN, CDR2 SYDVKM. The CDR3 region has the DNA TGTGCCAGCAGTCTCGGACTAGCGGGGAACACCGGGGAGCTGTTTTTT. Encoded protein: CASSLGLAGNTGELFF.